These T cell receptor beta chains were read from a single sample in a study of spatial heterogeneity in lung cancer. TCRdb processed the 5' RACE reads anew with MiXCR; each CDR3 protein has one entry. The table lists tens of thousands of distinct CDR3 sequences, almost 5.5% of them singletons. This specimen consisted of PBMCs, obtained at follow-up. The receptors were sampled from a female donor with early-stage non-small cell lung cancer. Both conserved end residues are part of each CDR3. D genes are given only for firm matches. The size entry is marked missing in some rows and otherwise reads once, few, many or a size class.

clone_size	d_call	v_call	j_call	cdr3_nt	cdr3_aa
many	TRBD1	TRBV7-8	TRBJ1-4	TGTGCCAGCAGCCCACTAGGACAGGGTAATGAAAAACTGTTTTTT	CASSPLGQGNEKLFF
many	NA	TRBV7-2	TRBJ1-6	TGTGCCAGCAGCTCAGGGAAAGGATCACCCCTCCACTTT	CASSSGKGSPLHF
few	NA	TRBV2	TRBJ2-6	TGTGCCAGCAGTGATTGGAGCTCTGGGGCCAACGTCCTGACTTTC	CASSDWSSGANVLTF
many	NA	TRBV6-2/TRBV6-3	TRBJ2-7	TGTGCCAGCAGCAGTTACTCGGGGGACACCACCTACGAGCAGTACTTC	CASSSYSGDTTYEQYF
many	TRBD1	TRBV18	TRBJ1-2	TGTGCCAGCTCACTTCGGACAGGGGCCCTTCGAGACGACTATGGCTACACCTTC	CASSLRTGALRDDYGYTF
many	NA	TRBV4-2	TRBJ2-3	TGTGCCAGCAGCCAAGGAGGGAGTGATACGCAGTATTTT	CASSQGGSDTQYF
many	TRBD1	TRBV7-3	TRBJ2-5	TGTGCCAGCAGCCCGACAGGGGCGAATGGAGAGACCCAGTACTTC	CASSPTGANGETQYF
many	NA	TRBV20-1	TRBJ1-6	TGCAGTGCTAGAGAGGGGGCGACCTATAATTCACCCCTCCACTTT	CSAREGATYNSPLHF
many	NA	TRBV5-1	TRBJ1-2	TGCGCCAGCAGCTCCGGACAGCCCGGGGGTTTATCGAACTATGGCTACACCTTC	CASSSGQPGGLSNYGYTF
many	NA	TRBV4-3	TRBJ2-5	TGCGCCAGCAGCCAAGGATCCGGGGGGCCACAAGAGACCCAGTACTTC	CASSQGSGGPQETQYF
many	TRBD2	TRBV4-3	TRBJ2-5	TGCGCCAGCAGCCAGGGACTAGGCCAAGAGACCCAGTACTTC	CASSQGLGQETQYF
many	NA	TRBV5-5	TRBJ2-6	TGTGCCAGCAGCTTGGACAGCTACTCTGGGGCCAACGTCCTGACTTTC	CASSLDSYSGANVLTF
many	NA	TRBV9	TRBJ2-5	TGTGCCAGCAGCGTAGCCGAGACCCAGTACTTC	CASSVAETQYF
many	NA	TRBV7-2	TRBJ2-3	TGTGCCAGCCGGGGGCCTAGCACAGATACGCAGTATTTT	CASRGPSTDTQYF
many	NA	TRBV20-1	TRBJ2-4	TGCAGTGCCCACCGGGAAAAAAACATTCAGTACTTC	CSAHREKNIQYF
many	TRBD2	TRBV20-1	TRBJ2-3	TGCAGTGCTCCCGGGACTAGCGGGAGGGGCTTGCAAGATACGCAGTATTTT	CSAPGTSGRGLQDTQYF
many	NA	TRBV27	TRBJ1-5	TGTGCCAGCAGTACAGGGAATCAGCCCCAGCATTTT	CASSTGNQPQHF
many	NA	TRBV3-1	TRBJ2-5	TGTGCCAGCGCCCCGCCGGGAGAGACCCAGTACTTC	CASAPPGETQYF
many	TRBD2	TRBV9	TRBJ2-1	TGTGCCAGCAGCGTACTAGCGGGAGCCAATGAGCAGTTCTTC	CASSVLAGANEQFF
many	NA	TRBV12-3/TRBV12-4	TRBJ2-1	TGTGCCAGCGGGTCCCAGGGTTCCTACAATGAGCAGTTCTTC	CASGSQGSYNEQFF
many	NA	TRBV3-1	TRBJ2-5	TGTGCCAGCAGCCAAGCTCGGGGGGCCGTAAAGACCCAGTACTTC	CASSQARGAVKTQYF
many	NA	TRBV7-2	TRBJ2-2	TGTGCCAGCAGCCCCAGGAACACCGGGGAGCTGTTTTTT	CASSPRNTGELFF
NA	NA	TRBV3-1	TRBJ1-2	TGTGCCAGCAGCCAAGATCACAACTATGGCTACACCTTC	CASSQDHNYGYTF
NA	TRBD2	TRBV4-3	TRBJ2-2	TGCGCCAGCGGCCAAGACCCAGCGGGAGGGCCAAGCGGGGAGCCGTTTTTT	CASGQDPAGGPSGEPFF
NA	TRBD2	TRBV20-1	TRBJ2-1	TGCAGTGCTGTAGCGGGAAGCTCCTACAATGAGCAGTTCTTC	CSAVAGSSYNEQFF
many	TRBD2	TRBV18	TRBJ2-1	TGTGCCAGCTCAACCGGGACTAGCGGGGTGAATGAGCAGTTCTTC	CASSTGTSGVNEQFF
many	TRBD2	TRBV3-1	TRBJ2-7	TGTGCCAGCAGCCAAGTTCCAACGGGAGGCCCCGGCCTCTACGAGCAGTACTTC	CASSQVPTGGPGLYEQYF
many	NA	TRBV5-1	TRBJ2-3	TGCGCCAGCCGCCGCTCTAGCACAGATACGCAGTATTTT	CASRRSSTDTQYF
NA	NA	TRBV7-6	TRBJ2-7	TGTGCCAGCAGCCCAAGAGGGTTTTCCACCTACGAGCAGTACTTC	CASSPRGFSTYEQYF
many	NA	TRBV7-9	TRBJ2-5	TGTGCCAGCAGCTGGAGAACCGGGATCCAAGAGACCCAGTACTTC	CASSWRTGIQETQYF
many	NA	TRBV5-6	TRBJ2-7	TGTGCCAGCAGCTTGGACGTGGGGTCCTACGAGCAGTACTTC	CASSLDVGSYEQYF
many	NA	TRBV4-3	TRBJ2-3	TGCGCCAGCAGTTCAGAAGGACAGAGCACAGATACGCAGTATTTT	CASSSEGQSTDTQYF
few	NA	TRBV12-3/TRBV12-4	TRBJ1-4	TGTGCCAGCAGCCTTAGGGGGTCTGAAAAACTGTTTTTT	CASSLRGSEKLFF
many	TRBD2	TRBV20-1	TRBJ2-1	TGCAGTGCTCACTCCCTGGGCGGGAGGGCATCGGATGAGCAGTTCTTC	CSAHSLGGRASDEQFF
many	TRBD1	TRBV3-1	TRBJ2-2	TGTGCCAGCAGCCAAGACGCGACAGGGGTGTCCGGGGAGCTGTTTTTT	CASSQDATGVSGELFF
NA	NA	TRBV5-4	TRBJ2-7	TGTGCCAGCAGCTCACTAGGGCGGGGCAAGTCCTACGAGCAGTACTTC	CASSSLGRGKSYEQYF
many	NA	TRBV28	TRBJ1-1	TGTGCCAGCAGGACGACAGCGGGGCAGGAAGCTTTCTTT	CASRTTAGQEAFF
many	TRBD2	TRBV9	TRBJ2-1	TGTGCCAGCAGCGTAGGTCCTAGCGGGAGCAATGAGCAGTTCTTC	CASSVGPSGSNEQFF
NA	TRBD1	TRBV20-1	TRBJ1-2	TGCAGTGCTGCCCACTGGACAGGGTCCGACTATGGCTACACCTTC	CSAAHWTGSDYGYTF
many	NA	TRBV12-3/TRBV12-4	TRBJ1-1	TGTGCCAGCAAGTGGGGTACCTCTGAAGCTTTCTTT	CASKWGTSEAFF
many	NA	TRBV28	TRBJ2-2	TGTGCCAGCAGTCGACAAACAGGGATCACCGGGGAGCTGTTTTTT	CASSRQTGITGELFF
many	NA	TRBV6-1	TRBJ2-2	TGTGCCAGCAGTGAAAACCTACTAGACACCGGGGAGCTGTTTTTT	CASSENLLDTGELFF
many	NA	TRBV9	TRBJ1-1	TGTGCCAGCAGGGGCACGAACACTGAAGCTTTCTTT	CASRGTNTEAFF
many	TRBD1	TRBV6-2/TRBV6-3	TRBJ1-6	TGTGCCAGCAGTTACCCGGACAGGGGCATAAGGACGGACTCACCCCTCCACTTT	CASSYPDRGIRTDSPLHF
medium-sized	NA	TRBV29-1	TRBJ1-2	TGCAGCGTTGAGGGGCAGCCCTATGGCTACACCTTC	CSVEGQPYGYTF
many	TRBD1	TRBV28	TRBJ1-2	TGTGCCAGCAGTCTACCAGGACAGGGTTTAGCTAACTATGGCTACACCTTC	CASSLPGQGLANYGYTF
many	TRBD1	TRBV2	TRBJ2-2	TGTGCCAGCAGTGAGGACAGGGGTGGCACCGGGGAGCTGTTTTTT	CASSEDRGGTGELFF
NA	NA	TRBV7-2	TRBJ1-5	TGTGCCAGCAGCGAGGGACTTAGCAGCAATCAGCCCCAGCATTTT	CASSEGLSSNQPQHF
NA	TRBD2	TRBV5-4	TRBJ2-2	TGTGCCAGCAGCTTTGCTAGCGGGAGTGGCGTCGGGGAGCTGTTTTTT	CASSFASGSGVGELFF
many	NA	TRBV28	TRBJ2-4	TGTGCCACCTTCGGTGGTCCAGCCAAAAACATTCAGTACTTC	CATFGGPAKNIQYF
few	NA	TRBV7-2	TRBJ2-7	TGTGCCAGCAGCTCTAGGAGCGGGGGCGCAGGGGGGGCCTACGAGCAGTACTTC	CASSSRSGGAGGAYEQYF
many	TRBD2	TRBV7-9	TRBJ2-5	TGTGCCAGCAGCCGGCGGGAGGGGCAGACCCAGTACTTC	CASSRREGQTQYF
many	NA	TRBV12-3/TRBV12-4	TRBJ1-5	TGTGCCAGCAGCGGACAGCTTAATCAGCCCCAGCATTTT	CASSGQLNQPQHF
many	TRBD2	TRBV5-8	TRBJ2-5	TGTGCCAGCAGCTCGGGACTAGCGGGGGGGCCAGAGACCCAGTACTTC	CASSSGLAGGPETQYF
many	NA	TRBV4-1	TRBJ1-1	TGCGCCAGCAGCTTGCGGGCCTTGAACACTGAAGCTTTCTTT	CASSLRALNTEAFF
many	NA	TRBV29-1	TRBJ1-5	TGCAGCGTCCGGACCGGGAATCAGCCCCAGCATTTT	CSVRTGNQPQHF